The clone carrying this T cell receptor beta chain was seen repeatedly, ten times or more. The sample is drawn from a study of T cells in Graves' hyperthyroidism and ophthalmopathy. The germline CDR1 and CDR2 sequences are MDHEN and SYDVKM. V lost 5 bases and J 7 bases, leaving 18 bases between the germline ends. This CDR3 is built from 15 residues. Amplified TCR beta CDR3 regions derived from RNA transcripts. HTBI primers drove first-round RT-PCR of the TCR CDR3. From the multiplex PCR reads, TCRdb called clonotypes with MiXCR, one entry per CDR3 protein. The data contain about 340,000 distinct CDR3 sequences, 15% to 20% of them singletons.

This chain uses TRBV28 with TRBJ1-5; perhaps TRBD1 as D (5 bases). The sample comprised blood. This sequence was found in a woman between 45 and 60 years old with Graves' hyperthyroidism. This CDR3 reads CASSPTGSAEQPQHF. DNA of the CDR3: TGTGCCAGCAGTCCTACAGGTTCCGCCGAGCAGCCCCAGCATTTT.